Below, 10 T cell receptor beta chains from the same sample are listed, as sequenced in a study of blood T cell repertoires in COVID-19. Some clones are missing from TCRdb's copy, which holds only in-frame ones; the method was immunoSEQ multiplex PCR. The data show some 66,000 clones, with approximately 93% seen just once and approximately 2.9% held by the top ten. Input material: peripheral blood. Every receptor here comes from a man in his sixties or seventies with active COVID-19.

The gene calls are TRBV7-9 and TRBJ2-5, with 10 bases matching TRBD2. The germline gives CDR1 SEHNR, CDR2 FQNEAQ (reference sequence). J lost 5 bases, V lost 4 bases, and 10 bases had no gene match. The CDR3 loop spans 16 amino acids. The chain's CDR3 is CASSSLLAGLGETQYF. The CDR3 DNA follows: TGTGCCAGCAGCTCCTTACTAGCGGGGCTTGGCGAGACCCAGTACTTC.

This chain connects TRBV20-1 to TRBJ2-1, with a weak D call TRBD1 (6 bases). The CDR3 totals 11 residues. Germline V gene data show CDR1 as DFQATT and CDR2 as SNEGSKA (reference sequence). The V end was cut by 4 bases, the J end by 6 bases, with 7 bases between. The CDR3 protein is CSAKGVNEQFF. Here the CDR3 DNA reads TGCAGTGCTAAGGGGGTCAATGAGCAGTTCTTC.

The CDR3 region has the DNA TGTGCCAGCCATGAGGTTACCTCTGGGGCCAACGTCCTGACTTTC. Translated: CASHEVTSGANVLTF. The chain carries TRBV7-9 and TRBJ2-6, with D unresolved. V shed 8 bases and J shed 0 bases, with 11 bases lying between them. This CDR3 spans 15 amino acids. Germline assignment: CDR1 SEHNR and CDR2 FQNEAQ (reference sequence).

The gene calls are TRBV28 and TRBJ1-2; 9 bases fit TRBD1. This CDR3 contains 15 residues. J was trimmed by 4 bases and V by 6 bases; bases with no gene match: 9. The germline V gene encodes CDR1 MDHEN and CDR2 SYDVKM. CDR3 in DNA: TGTGCCAGCAGCGTTACAGGGGGCCTCTTCTATGGCTACACCTTC. Amino acids: CASSVTGGLFYGYTF.

V and J are TRBV10-3 and TRBJ1-1; possible D gene TRBD1, 5 bases. Deletions cut 6 bases from V and 1 base from J, with 12 bases between. Germline lookup yields CDR1 ENHRY and CDR2 SYGVKD. CDR3 size: 14 residues. CDR3 DNA: TGTGCCATCAGAGACAAAACAGGGAACACTGAAGCTTTCTTT. This encodes CAIRDKTGNTEAFF.

This chain links TRBV4-1 with TRBJ2-2; 8 bases agree with TRBD1. J lost 0 bases, V lost 6 bases, and 9 bases had no gene match. The CDR3 runs 17 residues. Germline CDR1 reads MGHRA; CDR2 reads YSYEKL. CDR3 sequence reads: CASSPGQGASNTGELFF. CDR3 DNA sequence: TGCGCCAGCAGTCCAGGACAGGGCGCATCGAACACCGGGGAGCTGTTTTTT.

The chain links TRBV4-2 to TRBJ2-1; D possibly corresponds to TRBD2 (6 bases). V lost 0 bases and J lost 10, with 19 bases in between. CDR3 length: 16 amino acids. Germline values: CDR1 LGHNA, CDR2 YNFKEQ. The DNA for the CDR3 is TGTGCCAGCAGCCAAGATAGTGCGGGATCTGGAGGCGAGCAGTTCTTC. Amino acids: CASSQDSAGSGGEQFF.

The chain uses TRBV6-5 and TRBJ2-5; the D is unclear. The CDR3 length is 14 residues. V was cut by 6 bases and J by 2 bases, with 13 bases left in between. Germline values: CDR1 MNHEY, CDR2 SVGAGI. The CDR3: CASRKQIPQETQYF. The CDR3 nucleotides are TGTGCCAGCAGAAAACAGATCCCGCAAGAGACCCAGTACTTC.

The chain employs TRBV28 and TRBJ1-2; 9 positions agree with TRBD1. The CDR3 length is 15 residues. The germline CDR1 and CDR2 sequences are MDHEN and SYDVKM. The V and J ends lost 5 bases and 3 bases, in that order; junction bases with no gene match: 7. The CDR3 region is CASSQRQGGYYGYTF. In DNA, the CDR3 is TGTGCCAGCAGTCAAAGACAGGGGGGTTACTATGGCTACACCTTC.

V and J are TRBV6-5 and TRBJ1-5; 7 bases are shared with TRBD1. The V gene end was trimmed by 0 bases and the J gene end by 4 bases; junction bases not matched to a gene: 6. This CDR3 comprises 16 residues. The V gene's germline CDR1 is MNHEY and CDR2 SVGAGI. The CDR3 sequence is CASSYSMDRSNQPQHF. For the CDR3, the DNA is TGTGCCAGCAGTTACTCGATGGACAGGTCTAATCAGCCCCAGCATTTT.